The 9 T cell receptor beta chains below come from one sample, sequenced in a study of cytomegalovirus exposure and HLA in healthy donors. Clones were read by immunoSEQ multiplex PCR, and TCRdb kept only the in-frame ones, dropping some. This sample has approximately 140,000 clones, with 80% to 90% found just once. The sequencing sample was made of PBMCs. The source is a woman between 25 and 40 years old in good health and CMV-seronegative.

This clone appeared once. The rearrangement links TRBV18 to TRBJ2-5; D is uncertain. This CDR3 is built from 13 residues. From germline, CDR1 is KGHSH and CDR2 LQKENI. V was shortened by 4 bases and J by 2 bases, with 8 bases between the two germline ends. The DNA for the CDR3 is TGTGCCAGCTCACGACTTCAACAAGAGACCCAGTACTTC. It is translated as CASSRLQQETQYF.

The rearrangement uses TRBV6-5 and TRBJ1-5; 7 bases agree with TRBD1. V lost 0 bases, J lost 6 bases, and 5 bases stayed unmatched. CDR3 length: 15 residues. Germline CDR1 is MNHEY and CDR2 is SVGAGI. As DNA, the CDR3 is TGTGCCAGCAGTTACTCGATGGCAGGGGGTCAGCCCCAGCATTTT. This encodes CASSYSMAGGQPQHF.

This clone occurred a few times. The gene calls are TRBV7-9 and TRBJ1-2, with 8 bases that match TRBD1. The junction had 8 bases not matched to a gene; V was cut back by 3 bases and J by 11 bases. The V gene's germline CDR1 is SEHNR and CDR2 FQNEAQ (reference sequence). The CDR3 runs 13 residues. The CDR3 here is CASSFRQGTGYTF. The CDR3 DNA sequence: TGTGCCAGCAGCTTCCGACAGGGGACCGGGTACACCTTC.

V is TRBV19 and J is TRBJ2-1; TRBD1 matches at 8 bases. V lost 2 bases and J lost 8; bases outside the gene matches: 8. The CDR3 has 15 residues. Germline-derived CDR1 and CDR2 are LNHDA and SQIVND (reference sequence). CDR3 loop: CASSIRQGRHYEQFF. CDR3 bases: TGTGCCAGTAGTATAAGACAGGGGAGGCACTATGAGCAGTTCTTC.

The gene calls are TRBV5-1 and TRBJ2-2; D unclear. Germline V gene lookup returns CDR1 SGHRS and CDR2 YFSETQ. The ends were cut back, 4 bases at V and 5 bases at J, with 9 bases in the middle. This CDR3 has 13 amino acids. CDR3 DNA sequence: TGCGCCAGCAGCGTAAGAGAAACCGGGGAGCTGTTTTTT. As protein: CASSVRETGELFF. Looking up the rest from reference TRBV5-1 and TRBJ2-2 gives the full variable domain: KAGVTQTPRYLIKTRGQQVTLSCSPISGHRSVSWYQQTPGQGLQFLFEYFSETQRNKGNFPGRFSGRQFSNSRSEMNVSTLELGDSALYLCASSVRETGELFFGEGSRLTVL.

The V and J genes are TRBV6-1 and TRBJ2-1, with unresolved D. V shed 1 base and J shed 4 bases, with 5 bases lying between them. CDR3 length equals 13 residues. Germline CDR1 is MNHNS and CDR2 is SASEGT. The CDR3 coding sequence is TGTGCCAGCAGTGAAGACAGTTACAATGAGCAGTTCTTC. It specifies CASSEDSYNEQFF.

The chain joins TRBV2 to TRBJ1-1; a weak D match, TRBD1 (5 bases). In germline, CDR1 is SNHLY, CDR2 FYNNEI. This CDR3 spans 13 amino acids. Trimming removed 8 bases from V and 0 bases from J, with 10 bases in between. The CDR3 sequence is CASRWTLNTEAFF. The CDR3, as DNA: TGTGCCAGCCGTTGGACATTGAACACTGAAGCTTTCTTT.

The chain joins TRBV27 to TRBJ2-7; D perhaps matches TRBD1 (6 bases). The V gene's germline CDR1 is MNHEY and CDR2 SMNVEV (reference sequence). V was cut by 4 bases and J by 1 base, with 11 bases left in between. The CDR3 spans 14 residues. CDR3 DNA: TGTGCCAGCAGTTCCGCGGACAGATCCTACGAGCAGTACTTC. Protein sequence: CASSSADRSYEQYF.

The gene calls are TRBV20-1 and TRBJ1-2, with D possibly matching TRBD1 (6 bases). Trimming left V 6 bases short and J 2 bases short, with 7 bases between. The CDR3 contains 11 residues. From germline, CDR1 is DFQATT and CDR2 SNEGSKA (reference sequence). The CDR3 sequence is CSATGNYGYTF. CDR3 DNA sequence: TGCAGTGCCACAGGGAACTATGGCTACACCTTC.